This passage covers 30 T cell receptor beta chains from one sample sequenced in a study of shared clonotypes between healthy human individuals. Positively selected for CCR7, the CD45RO-negative cells used as naive CD8 cells excluded terminally differentiated effector memory CD45RA+ cells. The repertoire was sequenced with immunoSEQ multiplex PCR; TCRdb's copy has only in-frame clones and lacks some. The sample carries about 550,000 clones, roughly 96% recorded once. The specimen was naive CD8+ T cells sorted from blood. Receptors originate from a woman younger than 45 in good health.

The rearrangement uses TRBV2 and TRBJ2-7; possibly TRBD1 for D (6 bases). CDR3 length: 15 amino acids. Per the germline V gene, CDR1 is SNHLY and CDR2 is FYNNEI. V gave up 2 bases and J gave up 3 bases, with 14 bases separating them. CDR3 DNA sequence: TGTGCCAGCAGTGAATGGGCAGGGGACAACTACGAGCAGTACTTC. Amino acids: CASSEWAGDNYEQYF.

The rearrangement links TRBV7-9 to TRBJ1-4; D unresolved. Germline lookup yields CDR1 SEHNR and CDR2 FQNEAQ (reference sequence). This CDR3 has 16 residues. The V and J ends lost 1 base and 4 bases respectively, with 13 bases between them. Here the CDR3 DNA reads TGTGCCAGCAGCTTAGGATTTGGCGGGAATAATGAAAAACTGTTTTTT. Amino acid sequence: CASSLGFGGNNEKLFF.

V gene TRBV5-8 combines with J gene TRBJ2-5; 11 bases are shared with TRBD1. The ends lost 3 bases at V and 3 bases at J; junction bases unmatched: 1. CDR1 and CDR2 from the germline V gene are SGHTS and YDEGEE. There are 14 residues in the CDR3. The CDR3 region has the DNA TGTGCCAGCAGCTCGGGACAGGGGGAAGAGACCCAGTACTTC. This encodes CASSSGQGEETQYF. Filled out from reference TRBV5-8 and TRBJ2-5, the complete variable domain reads EAGVTQSPTHLIKTRGQQATLRCSPISGHTSVYWYQQALGLGLQFLLWYDEGEERNRGNFPPRFSGRQFPNYSSELNVNALELEDSALYLCASSSGQGEETQYFGPGTRLLVL.

The CDR3 region has the DNA TGTGCCATCAGTGGCAGGACGGGTGACCAAGAGACCCAGTACTTC. Translation: CAISGRTGDQETQYF. The rearrangement uses TRBV10-3 and TRBJ2-5; no reliable D call. V lost 4 bases and J lost 0, with 12 bases in between. Germline V CDR1 and CDR2: ENHRY, SYGVKD. The CDR3 contains 15 residues.

The rearrangement links TRBV29-1 to TRBJ2-7; D may correspond to TRBD1 or TRBD2 (5 bases each). V shed 4 bases and J shed 0 bases, with 10 bases lying between them. Germline assignment: CDR1 SQVTM and CDR2 ANQGSEA. The CDR3 covers 13 residues. CDR3 nucleotides: TGCAGCGTTGCTGGGGGAGACTCCTACGAGCAGTACTTC. This translates into CSVAGGDSYEQYF.

The chain employs TRBV2 and TRBJ2-3, with no clear D. Per germline, CDR1 SNHLY and CDR2 FYNNEI. Trimming removed 10 bases from V and 1 base from J, with 15 bases in between. CDR3 size: 14 residues. CDR3 residues: CATRLELGTDTQYF. DNA of the CDR3: TGTGCCACCAGGCTAGAGCTAGGCACAGATACGCAGTATTTT. Full variable domain (outside the CDR3, taken from reference TRBV2 and TRBJ2-3): EPEVTQTPSHQVTQMGQEVILRCVPISNHLYFYWYRQILGQKVEFLVSFYNNEISEKSEIFDDQFSVERPDGSNFTLKIRSTKLEDSAMYFCATRLELGTDTQYFGPGTRLTVL.

The V gene is TRBV4-1, the J gene TRBJ2-7; no clear D gene. The V end lost 4 bases, the J end lost 5 bases, and 12 bases lay between the germline ends. CDR3 length equals 13 residues. Per germline, CDR1 MGHRA and CDR2 YSYEKL. This CDR3 reads CASSPRTRNEQYF. CDR3 coding DNA: TGCGCCAGCAGCCCCCGGACCAGAAACGAGCAGTACTTC.

V is TRBV5-1 and J is TRBJ2-2, with 7 bases fitting TRBD1. Germline CDR1 reads SGHRS; CDR2 reads YFSETQ. Trimming cost V 5 bases and J 4 bases; bases outside gene matches: 5. The CDR3 loop spans 14 amino acids. The CDR3: CASRPTGATGELFF. Here the CDR3 DNA reads TGCGCCAGCAGACCTACAGGGGCCACCGGGGAGCTGTTTTTT.

The sample holds one count of this clone. The genes are TRBV4-1 and TRBJ2-3; 13 bases match TRBD2. The CDR3 is 15 amino acids. The V gene's germline CDR1 is MGHRA and CDR2 YSYEKL. The V and J ends lost 4 bases and 5 bases, in that order; junction bases with no gene match: 3. The CDR3 DNA reads TGCGCCAGCAGCCTTCGGACTAGCGGGAGAGATACGCAGTATTTT. This encodes CASSLRTSGRDTQYF.

This clone was detected once. This chain connects TRBV13 to TRBJ2-7; 10 positions agree with TRBD2. V lost 0 bases, J lost 6 bases, and 5 bases stayed unmatched. Germline lookup yields CDR1 PRHDT and CDR2 FYEKMQ (reference sequence). CDR3 size: 15 residues. CDR3 in DNA: TGTGCCAGCAGCTTAGGTTCTAGCGGGAGCGGCGAGCAGTACTTC. Translation: CASSLGSSGSGEQYF.

Of note for this clone: The same CDR3 also results from other DNA sequences found in this sample. The V gene is TRBV11-2, the J gene TRBJ2-7; 13 nucleotides align to TRBD2. Germline CDR1 and CDR2: SGHAT and FQNNGV. The CDR3 is made up of 15 amino acids. The junction had 0 bases not matched to a gene; V was cut back by 1 base and J by 3 bases. CDR3 sequence: CASSLGTSGSYEQYF. The DNA for the CDR3 is TGTGCCAGCAGCTTAGGGACTAGCGGGAGCTACGAGCAGTACTTC.

The chain recombines TRBV5-4 with TRBJ2-1, with no clear D. Trimming shortened V by 2 bases and J by 9 bases, and 15 bases separated the two germline ends. There are 14 residues in the CDR3. Germline V gene lookup returns CDR1 SGHNT and CDR2 YYREEE (reference sequence). CDR3 sequence reads: CASSLERADGEQFF. The CDR3 coding sequence is TGTGCCAGCAGCTTAGAACGGGCTGACGGTGAGCAGTTCTTC.

The V call is TRBV4-2, the J call TRBJ1-1; 11 bases fit TRBD1. With V trimmed by 3 bases and J by 4 bases, 7 bases remained unmatched. The CDR3 runs to 16 residues. Germline V CDR1 and CDR2: LGHNA, YNFKEQ. CDR3 sequence: CASSQSLGTGGTEAFF. The CDR3 DNA sequence: TGTGCCAGCAGCCAGAGTTTAGGGACAGGGGGCACTGAAGCTTTCTTT.

CDR3 protein: CASSQGRAGPNTEAFF. The CDR3 coding sequence is TGCGCCAGCAGCCAAGGGAGGGCAGGGCCAAACACTGAAGCTTTCTTT. The rearrangement links TRBV4-1 to TRBJ1-1; tentative D call: TRBD1 (5 bases). The CDR3 loop spans 16 amino acids. Trimming took off 1 base at V and 2 bases at J, with 14 bases between the two ends. From germline, CDR1 is MGHRA and CDR2 YSYEKL.

V gene TRBV7-2 combines with J gene TRBJ2-1; 10 nucleotides match TRBD1. V lost 3 bases, J lost 6 bases, and 2 bases stayed unmatched. Germline V lookup: CDR1 SGHTA, CDR2 FQGNSA. CDR3 length equals 14 residues. The CDR3 loop reads CASSFGTGVNEQFF. CDR3 sequence (DNA): TGTGCCAGCAGCTTCGGGACAGGGGTCAATGAGCAGTTCTTC. Full variable domain (missing parts from reference TRBV7-2 and TRBJ2-1): GAGVSQSPSNKVTEKGKDVELRCDPISGHTALYWYRQSLGQGLEFLIYFQGNSAPDKSGLPSDRFSAERTGGSVSTLTIQRTQQEDSAVYLCASSFGTGVNEQFFGPGTRLTVL.

The V and J genes are TRBV2 and TRBJ2-3; 9 bases agree with TRBD2. This CDR3 has 15 residues. V trimming: 7 bases; J trimming: 2 bases; junction bases outside the gene matches: 7. Looked up from germline, CDR1 is SNHLY and CDR2 is FYNNEI. The CDR3 DNA sequence: TGTGCCAGCACCCGGCTAGCGGGGTACACAGATACGCAGTATTTT. Translated: CASTRLAGYTDTQYF.

As to this clone: Other nucleotide sequences in the sample specify the same CDR3. The rearrangement joins TRBV27 to TRBJ2-7, with D perhaps TRBD1 (5 bases). CDR3 length equals 13 residues. V was clipped by 5 bases and J by 4 bases, with 12 bases between them. Germline CDR1 is MNHEY and CDR2 is SMNVEV (reference sequence). The CDR3 sequence: CASSPNQGYEQYF. As DNA, the CDR3 is TGTGCCAGCAGTCCAAATCAGGGATACGAGCAGTACTTC.

The genes are TRBV28 and TRBJ2-2, with D perhaps TRBD1 (6 bases). V was pared by 2 bases and J by 0 bases, with 7 bases between. The V gene's germline CDR1 is MDHEN and CDR2 SYDVKM. The CDR3 has 15 amino acids. CDR3 sequence (DNA): TGTGCCAGCAGTTTAACAGGGACGAACACCGGGGAGCTGTTTTTT. Encoded protein: CASSLTGTNTGELFF.

CDR3 in DNA: TGTGCCAGCAGTGAAGGTTTTGGGGGGCTAGCGGGAGGGGACACAGATACGCAGTATTTT. Translating it yields CASSEGFGGLAGGDTDTQYF. The genes are TRBV2 and TRBJ2-3, with 12 bases matching TRBD2. J was trimmed by 2 bases and V by 1 base; bases with no gene match: 13. This CDR3 is 20 amino acids long. CDR1 SNHLY and CDR2 FYNNEI come from the germline V gene.

The rearrangement uses TRBV9 and TRBJ2-1; 9 bases align to TRBD2. The germline V gene encodes CDR1 SGDLS and CDR2 YYNGEE. V lost 5 bases to trimming and J lost 0 bases; unmatched junction nucleotides: 3. This CDR3 region has 15 residues. DNA of the CDR3: TGTGCCAGCAGACCAGCGGGAGGCTCCTACAATGAGCAGTTCTTC. Translated: CASRPAGGSYNEQFF.

This chain links TRBV6-5 with TRBJ1-3, with D possibly being TRBD1 (6 bases). Germline V gene data show CDR1 as MNHEY and CDR2 as SVGAGI. The germline V and J ends were trimmed by 10 bases and 0 bases, with 13 bases remaining between them. CDR3 length: 14 amino acids. Here the CDR3 reads CATGGDTSGNTIYF. DNA of the CDR3: TGTGCCACGGGGGGGGACACCTCTGGAAACACCATATATTTT.

The V and J genes are TRBV7-8 and TRBJ1-5, with 8 bases matching TRBD1. The length of the CDR3 is 14 residues. Trimming took 4 bases from V and 3 from J; bases not matched to a gene: 2. CDR1 is SGHVS, CDR2 FQNEAQ, per germline. In DNA, the CDR3 is TGTGCCAGCAGCTCGGACAGGGACAATCAGCCCCAGCATTTT. Protein: CASSSDRDNQPQHF.

The count of this clone is one. Additional DNA sequences in this sample encode the identical CDR3. This chain uses TRBV27 with TRBJ1-2; TRBD1 agrees at 8 bases. Trimming removed 8 bases from V and 4 bases from J; junction bases left unmatched: 3. The CDR3 has 12 amino acids. Per germline, CDR1 MNHEY and CDR2 SMNVEV (reference sequence). In nucleotides, the CDR3 is TGTGCCAGCGGAACAGGGGGCTATGGCTACACCTTC. Its translation: CASGTGGYGYTF.

The chain joins TRBV7-6 to TRBJ2-2; 14 bases match TRBD2. This CDR3 comprises 19 residues. V lost 3 bases, J lost 1 base, and 7 bases stayed unmatched. Germline CDR1 and CDR2: SGHVS and FNYEAQ. For the CDR3, the DNA is TGTGCCAGCAGCTTCCCTGGGACTAGCGGGAGAGGGAACACCGGGGAGCTGTTTTTT. It codes for CASSFPGTSGRGNTGELFF.

This chain connects TRBV11-1 to TRBJ2-7; D is unresolved. The CDR3 totals 13 residues. V shed 3 bases and J shed 3 bases, with 9 bases lying between them. The germline V gene encodes CDR1 SGHAT and CDR2 FQDESV (reference sequence). CDR3: CASSFGQSYEQYF. The CDR3 bases are TGTGCCAGCAGCTTCGGGCAGAGCTACGAGCAGTACTTC.

A few counts support this clone. The J gene is TRBJ1-1, the V gene TRBV5-1; unclear D gene. Between the trimmed V and J ends, which lost 3 bases and 5 bases, there was a span of 11 bases. This CDR3 contains 13 residues. Germline CDR1 is SGHRS and CDR2 is YFSETQ. The CDR3 protein is CASSSTTGTEAFF. CDR3 DNA sequence: TGCGCCAGCAGCTCCACGACGGGGACTGAAGCTTTCTTT.

Concerning this clone: The sample holds other DNA sequences that translate to the same CDR3. V is TRBV7-9 and J is TRBJ2-7; D is unclear. Between the trimmed V and J ends, which lost 1 base and 4 bases, there was a span of 5 bases. Looked up from germline, CDR1 is SEHNR and CDR2 is FQNEAQ (reference sequence). CDR3 length equals 12 residues. The CDR3 region has the DNA TGTGCCAGCAGCTTAGTCAGATACGAGCAGTACTTC. Translation: CASSLVRYEQYF.

This sequence joins TRBV30 and TRBJ2-3, with a weak D call TRBD1 (5 bases). Germline values: CDR1 GTSNPN, CDR2 SVGIG (reference sequence). CDR3 length: 14 residues. Deletions cut 0 bases from V and 3 bases from J, with 10 bases between. CDR3 nucleotide sequence: TGTGCCTGGAGTGTACAGGCAGATACAGATACGCAGTATTTT. It specifies CAWSVQADTDTQYF.

This clone was detected once. This rearrangement joins TRBV5-6 to TRBJ2-7; no clear D gene. Germline CDR1 reads SGHDT; CDR2 reads YYEEEE. The CDR3 covers 14 residues. Trimming shortened V by 1 base and J by 7 bases, and 15 bases separated the two germline ends. CDR3 bases: TGTGCCAGCAGCTTGTGGGGTTGGGGTGAAGAGCAGTACTTC. It codes for CASSLWGWGEEQYF.

The CDR3 nucleotides are TGTGCCAGTAGTATCGGGCTAGCGCACCAAGAGACCCAGTACTTC. As protein: CASSIGLAHQETQYF. The chain couples TRBV19 to TRBJ2-5; D is perhaps TRBD2 (6 bases). V gave up 3 bases and J gave up 0 bases, with 11 bases separating them. CDR3 length equals 15 residues. From germline, CDR1 is LNHDA and CDR2 SQIVND (reference sequence).